Listed below are T cell receptor beta chains from one sample, sequenced in a study of blood T cells in healthy people across ages. TCRdb recomputed calls from the 5' RACE reads with MiXCR, one row per CDR3 protein. This table holds roughly 1.5 million distinct CDR3 sequences, approximately 39% found once. Sequences were obtained from blood. These receptor sequences come from a woman aged 18-35 years in good health. CDR3s include the opening cysteine and the closing phenylalanine or tryptophan.

v_gene: TRBV12-3/TRBV12-4
CDR3aa: CASSFRDRAYEQFF

v_gene: TRBV5-6
CDR3aa: CASSLAGSHYYEQYF

v_gene: TRBV2
CDR3aa: CATTSGETDTQYF

v_gene: TRBV6-6
CDR3aa: CASSYLAGTTDTQYF

v_gene: TRBV19
CDR3aa: CASSINRGFETQYF

v_gene: TRBV6-6
CDR3aa: CASRDRTGGSYEQYF

v_gene: TRBV12-3/TRBV12-4
CDR3aa: CASRGRWGEQFF

v_gene: TRBV3-1
CDR3aa: CASSQGQLSSYNEQFF

v_gene: TRBV28
CDR3aa: CASSDPGTGVYEQYF

v_gene: TRBV9
CDR3aa: CASSWQGTTDTQYF

v_gene: TRBV6-2/TRBV6-3
CDR3aa: CASSYSTSYTF

v_gene: TRBV5-6
CDR3aa: CASSLDYHAGTEAFF

v_gene: TRBV6-1
CDR3aa: CASSTPGLADEQYF

v_gene: TRBV12-3/TRBV12-4
CDR3aa: CASRRQGADGHEQFF

v_gene: TRBV7-2
CDR3aa: CASSWASGTYLQYF

v_gene: TRBV12-3/TRBV12-4
CDR3aa: CASSPKPGQGNYEQYF

v_gene: TRBV7-2
CDR3aa: CASSYTTSGGAYEQYF

v_gene: TRBV20-1
CDR3aa: CSAKGRAITYEQYF

v_gene: TRBV2
CDR3aa: CASSPGQGVTLEQFF

v_gene: TRBV6-5
CDR3aa: CASTHNTRGQNDGYTF

v_gene: TRBV13
CDR3aa: CASEQADTQYF

v_gene: TRBV7-2
CDR3aa: CASSPEWAGIIDIQYF

v_gene: TRBV29-1
CDR3aa: CSVEDLGDSATDTQYF

v_gene: TRBV7-2
CDR3aa: CASSLASGIRELFF

v_gene: TRBV7-2
CDR3aa: CASSSGTQRSYF

v_gene: TRBV6-2/TRBV6-3
CDR3aa: CASTTRDYQETQYF

v_gene: TRBV7-2
CDR3aa: CASSLEGLAEQYF

v_gene: TRBV11-2
CDR3aa: CASSSPAQEQFF

v_gene: TRBV28
CDR3aa: CASRHDRSSIQYF

v_gene: TRBV6-2/TRBV6-3
CDR3aa: CAIGQGAREQYF

v_gene: TRBV28
CDR3aa: CASSLGTGESEQYF

v_gene: TRBV7-2
CDR3aa: CASRMGGRAEAFF

v_gene: TRBV10-3
CDR3aa: CAISDTVTVQHF

v_gene: TRBV4-3
CDR3aa: CASSQATRPDTQYF

v_gene: TRBV11-1
CDR3aa: CASSFGIGFNEQYF

v_gene: TRBV28
CDR3aa: CATVTSGSGRREQFF

v_gene: TRBV6-2/TRBV6-3
CDR3aa: CASSTSGVETQYF

v_gene: TRBV12-3/TRBV12-4
CDR3aa: CASSFEGLAGGSTDTQYF

v_gene: TRBV28
CDR3aa: CASSSGLAPLYEQYF

v_gene: TRBV20-1
CDR3aa: CSARESGGTDTQYF

v_gene: TRBV9
CDR3aa: CASSVTGQGEDEKLFF

v_gene: TRBV29-1
CDR3aa: CSVEDLGADTQYF

v_gene: TRBV7-8
CDR3aa: CASSPLAREQYF

v_gene: TRBV11-2
CDR3aa: CASSAAPLAGGGDTQYF

v_gene: TRBV7-2
CDR3aa: CASSFAGGNIQYF

v_gene: TRBV20-1
CDR3aa: CSARLSGSYEQYF

v_gene: TRBV7-9
CDR3aa: CASSLGSWEQYF